Following are 6 T cell receptor beta chains from one sample sequenced in a study of CD8 T cells in ankylosing spondylitis. TCRdb fed the 5' RACE reads into MiXCR, producing one record per CDR3 protein. The data hold some 270,000 distinct CDR3 sequences, with 18% observed a single time. Sequencing was carried out using blood, either unsorted or a sorted T cell fraction (not recorded which). These receptors were obtained from a male donor with ankylosing spondylitis or in good health (not recorded which).

J is TRBJ1-5 and V is TRBV25-1; tentatively, D is TRBD1 (5 bases). The CDR3 totals 14 residues. Looked up from germline, CDR1 is MGHDK and CDR2 is SYGVNS. Trimming took off 8 bases at V and 4 bases at J, with 15 bases between the two ends. CDR3 region: CASPVGTVNQPQHF. The CDR3 DNA reads TGTGCCAGCCCGGTAGGGACGGTGAATCAGCCCCAGCATTTT.

This clonotype has a handful of counts. The chain carries TRBV29-1 and TRBJ2-3, with D perhaps assigned TRBD1 or TRBD2 (7 bases each). The CDR3 is made up of 19 amino acids. V was trimmed by 2 bases and J by 2 bases, leaving 26 bases between them. Germline V gene sequence: CDR1 SQVTM, CDR2 ANQGSEA. In DNA form, the CDR3 reads TGCAGCGTTGAACTCTGGGACAGAGCCACTAGCGCCGACACAGATACGCAGTATTTT. Its protein product is CSVELWDRATSADTDTQYF.

This clonotype was counted between two and nine times. The chain employs TRBV24-1 and TRBJ2-5; 9 bases map to TRBD1. V was pared by 6 bases and J by 4 bases, with 2 bases of the junction left unmatched. Per germline, CDR1 KGHDR and CDR2 SFDVKD. CDR3 length equals 13 residues. The DNA of the CDR3 is TGTGCCACCAGTACGGACAGGGGAGAGACCCAGTACTTC. Translating it yields CATSTDRGETQYF.

Regarding this clonotype: Relative to the germline gene, one junction end is altered; a read error may explain this. The chain joins TRBV20-1 to TRBJ1-2; D unclear. This CDR3 is 14 amino acids long. CDR1 DFQATT and CDR2 SNEGSKA come from the germline V gene (reference sequence). CDR3 in DNA: TGCAGTGCTAGAGATCTTTGGGTTCTCTATGGCTCCACCTTC. The encoded protein is CSARDLWVLYGSTF.

This clonotype turned up a few times. The chain couples TRBV25-1 to TRBJ1-1; D is unclear. This CDR3 is built from 14 residues. V was pared by 0 bases and J by 5 bases, with 10 bases between. Germline assignment: CDR1 MGHDK and CDR2 SYGVNS. The CDR3 bases are TGTGCCAGCAGTGAATACCCGGAGGGAACTGAAGCTTTCTTT. This encodes CASSEYPEGTEAFF.

The gene calls are TRBV29-1 and TRBJ2-2; the match to TRBD2 covers 8 bases. Germline CDR1 reads SQVTM; CDR2 reads ANQGSEA. Germline trimming cut 7 bases from V and 3 bases from J; bases unmatched to any gene: 7. The CDR3 is 14 amino acids. Here the CDR3 DNA reads TGCAGCGCTCGCCCTAGCGGGTACACCGGGGAGCTGTTTTTT. Translated, it gives CSARPSGYTGELFF.